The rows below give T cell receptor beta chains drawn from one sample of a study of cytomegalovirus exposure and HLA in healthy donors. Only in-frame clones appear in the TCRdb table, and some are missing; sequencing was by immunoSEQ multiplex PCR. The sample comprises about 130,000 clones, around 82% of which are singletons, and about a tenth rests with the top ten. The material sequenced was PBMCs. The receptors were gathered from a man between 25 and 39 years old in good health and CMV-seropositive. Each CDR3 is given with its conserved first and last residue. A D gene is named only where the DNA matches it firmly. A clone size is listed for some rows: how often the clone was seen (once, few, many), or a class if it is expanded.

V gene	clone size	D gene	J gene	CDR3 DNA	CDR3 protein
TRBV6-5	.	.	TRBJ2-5	TGTGCCAGCAGGATAGACAGGCAAGAGACCCAGTACTTC	CASRIDRQETQYF
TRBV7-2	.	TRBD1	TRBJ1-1	TGTGCCAGCAGTCCCTGGACAGGTGGAATCACTGAAGCTTTCTTT	CASSPWTGGITEAFF
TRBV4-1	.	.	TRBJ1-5	TGCGCCAGCAGCCAACACCCCGGGTCCAATCAGCCCCAGCATTTT	CASSQHPGSNQPQHF
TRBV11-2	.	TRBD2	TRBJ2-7	TGTGCCAGCAGCCAAAGGACTAGCGGCCCCTACGAGCAGTACTTC	CASSQRTSGPYEQYF
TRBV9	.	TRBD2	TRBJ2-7	TGTGCCAGCAGCGTAGTCGGAATACTAGCGGGAGGGCCCTACGAGCAGTACTTC	CASSVVGILAGGPYEQYF
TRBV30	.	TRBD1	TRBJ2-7	TGTGCCTGGAGGGCGGCAGGGGGCAGGGGCGAGCAGTACTTC	CAWRAAGGRGEQYF
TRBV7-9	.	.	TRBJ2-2	TGTGCCGGGTCGAGGGCGAACACCGGGGAGCTGTTTTTT	CAGSRANTGELFF
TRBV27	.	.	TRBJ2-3	TGTGCCAGCATCTCACGACAGGTCCCTAGCACAGATACGCAGTATTTT	CASISRQVPSTDTQYF
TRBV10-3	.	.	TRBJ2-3	TGTGCCATCAGTGACCCTTTAAGCGGAAGCACAGATACGCAGTATTTT	CAISDPLSGSTDTQYF
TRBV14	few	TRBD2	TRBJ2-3	TGTGCCAGCAGCCAAGGCGGGACTAGCGGGAAGACAGATACGCAGTATTTT	CASSQGGTSGKTDTQYF
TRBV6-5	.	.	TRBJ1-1	TGTGCCAGCAGTTACCAAAACACTGAAGCTTTCTTT	CASSYQNTEAFF
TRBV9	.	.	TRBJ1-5	TGTGCCAGCAGCGAGCAGGGGCTTGGACAGCCCCAGCATTTT	CASSEQGLGQPQHF
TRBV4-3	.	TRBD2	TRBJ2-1	TGCGCCAGCAGCCAGGATAGCGGGCGGGAGCAGTTCTTC	CASSQDSGREQFF
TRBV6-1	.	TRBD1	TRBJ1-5	TGTGCCAGCAGTGAAGCGCACGGACAGGGAAGGAATCAGCCCCAGCATTTT	CASSEAHGQGRNQPQHF
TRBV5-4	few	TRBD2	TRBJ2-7	TGTGCCAGCAGCTCCCGCGGGGGAAGCTCCTACGAGCAGTACTTC	CASSSRGGSSYEQYF
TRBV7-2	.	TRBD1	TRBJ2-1	TGTGCCACCGCGGAAACAGGGGACTCCTACAATGAGCAGTTCTTC	CATAETGDSYNEQFF
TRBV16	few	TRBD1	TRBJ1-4	TGTGCCAGCAGCCAGGGACAGGGGAATGAAAAACTGTTTTTT	CASSQGQGNEKLFF
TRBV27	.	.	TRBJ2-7	TGTGCCAGCAGTCAACAGGCAATTTCCTACGAGCAGTACTTC	CASSQQAISYEQYF
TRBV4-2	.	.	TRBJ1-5	TGTGCCAGCAGCGAAAGAAGGGGGTTTAGCAATCAGCCCCAGCATTTT	CASSERRGFSNQPQHF
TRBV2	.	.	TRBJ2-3	TGTGCCAGCAGTGAAGGTGCTAGCCCAGATACGCAGTATTTT	CASSEGASPDTQYF
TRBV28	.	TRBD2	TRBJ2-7	TGTGCCAGCAGTTTAGGGGGAGGGACGCAGGAGGAGCAGTACTTC	CASSLGGGTQEEQYF
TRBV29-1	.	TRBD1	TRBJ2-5	TGCAGCGTTAGAGGGACAGGGGCCGAGCAAGAGACCCAGTACTTC	CSVRGTGAEQETQYF
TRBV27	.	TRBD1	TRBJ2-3	TGTGCCAGCAGCGGGACAGGGGGCCGGGCAATTACAGATACGCAGTATTTT	CASSGTGGRAITDTQYF
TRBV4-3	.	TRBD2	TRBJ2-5	TGCGCCAGCAGCCAACTTCAGACTAGCGGGCAAGAGACCCAGTACTTC	CASSQLQTSGQETQYF
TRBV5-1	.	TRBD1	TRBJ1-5	TGCGCCAGCAGCCCGGGACAGCCTAGGGGGCCCCAGCATTTT	CASSPGQPRGPQHF
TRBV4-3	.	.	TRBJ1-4	TGCGCCAGCAGCCAGGAGAGGGAAAAACTGTTTTTT	CASSQEREKLFF
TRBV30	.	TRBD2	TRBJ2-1	TGTGCCTGGAGTGTGTCACTAGCGGGGACCAGTGAGCAGTTCTTC	CAWSVSLAGTSEQFF
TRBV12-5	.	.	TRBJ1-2	TGTGCTAGTGCTCCCCTCCCTAGCTATGGCTACACCTTC	CASAPLPSYGYTF
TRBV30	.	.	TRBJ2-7	TGTGCCTGGAGGGGACTGGGGACCTACGAGCAGTACTTC	CAWRGLGTYEQYF
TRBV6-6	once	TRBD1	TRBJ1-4	TGTGCCAGCAGTTACTCGTCGACAGGGGGAACAGAAAAACTGTTTTTT	CASSYSSTGGTEKLFF
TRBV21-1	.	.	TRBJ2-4	TGTGCCAGCAGCACAGACGGGGAGAAAAACATTCAGTACTTC	CASSTDGEKNIQYF
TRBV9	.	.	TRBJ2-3	TGTGCCAGCAGCGTAGACCTAGCGAGGCCGGGGCAGTATTTT	CASSVDLARPGQYF
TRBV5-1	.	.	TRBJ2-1	TGCGCCAGCAGCCCTCAAGGGGATGAGCAGTTCTTC	CASSPQGDEQFF
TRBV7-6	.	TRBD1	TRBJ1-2	TGTGCCAGCAGCTTAGTCGGTACAGGGGGAGGATCTGGCTACACCTTC	CASSLVGTGGGSGYTF
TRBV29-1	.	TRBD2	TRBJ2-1	TGCAGCGTTGAATTGGGAGGGTACAATGAGCAGTTCTTC	CSVELGGYNEQFF
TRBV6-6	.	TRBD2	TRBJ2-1	TGTGCCAGCGATGGGACTAGCAGCGATGAGCAGTTCTTC	CASDGTSSDEQFF
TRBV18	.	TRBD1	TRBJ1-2	TGTGCCAGCTCACCCGAAGCCGGACAGGTCAACTATGGCTACACCTTC	CASSPEAGQVNYGYTF
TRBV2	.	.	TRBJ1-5	TGTGCCAGCAGTGATCAGGGCGGTCAGCCCCAGCATTTT	CASSDQGGQPQHF
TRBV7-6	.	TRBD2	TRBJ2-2	TGTGCCAGCAGCACAGGACTAGCGGGAGTTGTCGGGGAGCTGTTTTTT	CASSTGLAGVVGELFF
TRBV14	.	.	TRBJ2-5	TGTGCCAGCAGCCAAGGAAAAGGGACTCCAGGAGTGGAGACCCAGTACTTC	CASSQGKGTPGVETQYF
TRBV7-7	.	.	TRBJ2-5	TGTGCCAGCAGCTTAGATTCCGGGGAGACCCAGTACTTC	CASSLDSGETQYF
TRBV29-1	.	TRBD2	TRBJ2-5	TGCAGCGTTGGGGGGGTAGCGGGAGAGACCCAGTACTTC	CSVGGVAGETQYF
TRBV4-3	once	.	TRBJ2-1	TGCGCCAGCAGCCAACGGGTGGATGAGCAGTTCTTC	CASSQRVDEQFF
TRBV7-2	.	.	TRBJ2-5	TGTGCCAGCAGCCAGACGGGCAGGGGCCAAGAGACCCAGTACTTC	CASSQTGRGQETQYF
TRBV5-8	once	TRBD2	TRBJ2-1	TGTGCCAGCAGCTTAGGAATAGCGGGGATTAGCTCCTACAATGAGCAGTTCTTC	CASSLGIAGISSYNEQFF
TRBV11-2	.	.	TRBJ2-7	TGTGCCAGCAGCTCCTACCTGGGGCGCGGGATAAACTACGAGCAGTACTTC	CASSSYLGRGINYEQYF
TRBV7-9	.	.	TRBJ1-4	TGTGCCAGCAGCCCGCCTTCCGGGACACCTGCAACTAATGAAAAACTGTTTTTT	CASSPPSGTPATNEKLFF
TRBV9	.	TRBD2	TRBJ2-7	TGTGCCAGCAGCGTAGGGGCGGGAGAGTCCTACGAGCAGTACTTC	CASSVGAGESYEQYF
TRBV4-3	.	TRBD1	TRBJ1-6	TGCGCCAGCAGGCGAACAGGGGGCATGGATTCACCCCTCCACTTT	CASRRTGGMDSPLHF
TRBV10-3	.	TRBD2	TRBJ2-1	TGTGCCGTCGAAGGGAAGGGACTAGCGGGGAGAGGGTTTGCCAATGAGCAGTTCTTC	CAVEGKGLAGRGFANEQFF
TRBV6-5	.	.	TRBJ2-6	TGTGCCAGCAGGTCAGGGGGAGGTGGGGCCAACGTCCTGACTTTC	CASRSGGGGANVLTF
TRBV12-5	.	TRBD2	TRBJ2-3	TGTGCTAGTGGAGGGACTAGCGGGATCAGAGATACGCAGTATTTT	CASGGTSGIRDTQYF
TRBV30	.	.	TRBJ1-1	TGTGCCTGGAGCTACAGGGCGAACACTGAAGCTTTCTTT	CAWSYRANTEAFF